Detailed here is one T cell receptor (beta chain). Its antigen is not identified. This entry comes from a study of PD-1 blockade in classical Hodgkin lymphoma. The table came from immunoSEQ multiplex PCR; TCRdb's copy has only in-frame clones and leaves some out. Here the sample spans more than 25,000 clones, roughly 90% being singletons. This CDR3 has 13 amino acids. Trimming cost V 4 bases and J 6 bases; bases outside gene matches: 3. Germline assignment: CDR1 GTSNPN and CDR2 SVGIG (reference sequence). The study, taken as a whole, reports: What drove the repertoire differences, possibly disease activity or prior therapy, has not been defined.

Regarding time point: newly diagnosed, previously untreated cHL patient sample. Magnetic negative selection served to purify CD4+ T cells out of PBMCs that had been thawed. The chain couples TRBV30 to TRBJ1-4; TRBD1 matches at 9 bases. The TCR was taken from a human donor with classical Hodgkin lymphoma. The sequencing sample was made of CD4+ T cells from blood. CDR3 nucleotide sequence: TGTGCCTGGAAGGACAGGGGATATGAAAAACTGTTTTTT. This codes for CAWKDRGYEKLFF.